Presented here are 18 T cell receptor beta chains from one specimen sequenced in a study of siplizumab effects on memory and regulatory T cells. The table came from immunoSEQ multiplex PCR; TCRdb's copy has only in-frame clones and leaves some out. The table includes approximately 20,000 clones, over 35% detected once. In the mixed lymphocyte reaction, cells were cocultured for 5 to 7 days at 37°C. Antigens of these TCRs are unknown. The material sequenced was CFSE-low (dividing) CD4+ T cells sorted from an allogeneic mixed lymphocyte reaction. The receptors come from a human donor in good health; the cells came from an allogeneic mixed lymphocyte reaction. Some clones in this sample may be carry-over from other donors' samples.

The chain joins TRBV5-5 to TRBJ1-6; D is undetermined. This CDR3 contains 13 residues. Germline V gene sequence: CDR1 SGHKS, CDR2 YYEKEE (reference sequence). The V end was cut by 0 bases, the J end by 5 bases, with 3 bases between. This CDR3 is CASSLENNSPLHF. Here the CDR3 DNA reads TGTGCCAGCAGCTTGGAGAATAATTCACCCCTCCACTTT.

On this clone: The sample carries other DNA sequences with the same CDR3. The chain joins TRBV6-6 to TRBJ2-5; D gene unclear. V was clipped by 4 bases and J by 5 bases, with 11 bases between them. The CDR3 consists of 13 residues. Germline V gene lookup returns CDR1 MNHNY and CDR2 SVGAGI (reference sequence). The CDR3, as DNA: TGTGCCAGCAGTTGGGCCCTAGGGGAGACCCAGTACTTC. Translating it yields CASSWALGETQYF.

This clone was observed a handful of times. The chain uses TRBV6-5 and TRBJ2-1, with D possibly matching TRBD2 (5 bases). The germline V gene has CDR1 MNHEY and CDR2 SVGAGI. Trimming stripped 3 bases from V and 0 bases from J, with 9 bases between. The CDR3 is 15 amino acids. The CDR3 DNA follows: TGTGCCAGCAGTTATGGACTTAGCTCCTACAATGAGCAGTTCTTC. Amino acids: CASSYGLSSYNEQFF.

This chain connects TRBV5-1 to TRBJ2-7; possibly TRBD2 for D (6 bases). V lost 4 bases to trimming and J lost 1 base, with 15 bases between them. Germline CDR1 and CDR2: SGHRS and YFSETQ. The CDR3 is made up of 15 amino acids. The CDR3 spells CASSLGTVHSYEQYF. The DNA of the CDR3 is TGCGCCAGCAGCCTGGGGACTGTTCATTCCTACGAGCAGTACTTC.

The V and J genes are TRBV11-3 and TRBJ2-5, with TRBD1 identical over 9 bases. V shed 4 bases, J shed 5 bases, and the junction held 5 bases outside the gene matches. This CDR3 region has 14 residues. Germline CDR1 and CDR2: SGHNT and YENEEA. As DNA, the CDR3 is TGTGCCAGCAGCTCAACAGGGGGCAGTGAGACCCAGTACTTC. Translated, it gives CASSSTGGSETQYF.

In this sample, this clone is medium-sized. The chain has TRBV28 and TRBJ2-7; TRBD2 might be the D (5 bases). V dropped 6 bases and J dropped 2 bases, with 14 bases sitting between them. This CDR3 comprises 14 residues. Germline CDR1 is MDHEN and CDR2 is SYDVKM. The CDR3 loop is CASSPGVLPYEQYF. The CDR3 region has the DNA TGTGCCAGCAGCCCCGGGGTCCTCCCCTACGAGCAGTACTTC.

This chain links TRBV7-2 with TRBJ1-2; D unresolved. Looked up from germline, CDR1 is SGHTA and CDR2 is FQGNSA. V was clipped by 2 bases and J by 4 bases, with 8 bases between them. This CDR3 is 13 amino acids long. The CDR3 coding sequence is TGTGCCAGCAGCTTAAACAGTCTCTATGGCTACACCTTC. Translated, it gives CASSLNSLYGYTF.

By proportion, this clone is medium-sized (0.01 to 0.1%). The rearrangement links TRBV27 to TRBJ1-2; unclear D gene. V was pared by 2 bases and J by 1 base, with 8 bases between. CDR3 size: 14 residues. Germline assignment: CDR1 MNHEY and CDR2 SMNVEV (reference sequence). The DNA of the CDR3 is TGTGCCAGCAGTTTAGGGCGGATTAACTATGGCTACACCTTC. Translated: CASSLGRINYGYTF.

The V and J genes are TRBV6-5 and TRBJ2-5; no clear D gene. V lost 2 bases and J 5 bases, leaving 15 bases between the germline ends. The CDR3 runs 15 residues. Germline-derived CDR1 and CDR2 are MNHEY and SVGAGI. The CDR3 region has the DNA TGTGCCAGCAGTTACCGCGTACGGGCTATCGAGACCCAGTACTTC. Amino acids: CASSYRVRAIETQYF.

The chain joins TRBV19 to TRBJ2-3, with 9 bases fitting TRBD2. J lost 0 bases, V lost 0 bases, and 10 bases had no gene match. CDR3 length: 19 residues. Germline-derived CDR1 and CDR2 are LNHDA and SQIVND (reference sequence). The CDR3 here is CASSIDGLAGMYSTDTQYF. CDR3 coding DNA: TGTGCCAGTAGTATAGATGGGCTAGCGGGAATGTATAGCACAGATACGCAGTATTTT.

The chain's CDR3 is CATGPGLAGAGANVLTF. CDR3 nucleotides: TGTGCCACCGGACCGGGACTAGCGGGAGCTGGGGCCAACGTCCTGACTTTC. This sequence joins TRBV10-3 and TRBJ2-6; 14 bases fit TRBD2. Germline CDR1 ENHRY, CDR2 SYGVKD. The CDR3 has 17 residues. J gave up 2 bases and V 10 bases, and 7 bases lay outside the gene matches.

The chain carries TRBV27 and TRBJ2-1; no clear D gene. V lost 5 bases and J lost 6, with 14 bases in between. This CDR3 has 14 residues. In germline, CDR1 is MNHEY, CDR2 SMNVEV (reference sequence). CDR3 DNA sequence: TGTGCCAGCAGTCCCCTAGACATGTCCAATGAGCAGTTCTTC. The encoded protein is CASSPLDMSNEQFF.

This clone was counted at least ten times. The chain has TRBV6-5 and TRBJ2-5; 7 bases agree with TRBD2. Germline CDR1 MNHEY, CDR2 SVGAGI. J gave up 9 bases and V 2 bases, and 12 bases lay outside the gene matches. This CDR3 comprises 15 residues. The CDR3 sequence is CASSYREGRGWAQYF. CDR3 DNA: TGTGCCAGCAGTTACAGGGAGGGCAGAGGATGGGCCCAGTACTTC.

This clone was counted between two and nine times. This chain links TRBV4-2 with TRBJ1-5; D is unresolved. Germline V CDR1 and CDR2: LGHNA, YNFKEQ. This CDR3 is built from 13 residues. Trimming left V 0 bases short and J 7 bases short, with 7 bases between. The CDR3 here is CASSQDLWQPQHF. CDR3 sequence (DNA): TGTGCCAGCAGCCAAGATTTGTGGCAGCCCCAGCATTTT.

With regard to this clone: A junction end diverges from the germline sequence, so it may reflect a read error. The chain combines TRBV5-1 with TRBJ1-2, with D tentatively TRBD1 (5 bases). CDR1 and CDR2 from the germline V gene are SGHRS and YFSETQ. CDR3 length: 15 residues. CDR3 amino acids: CASSFPSVTGIGYTF. The CDR3 region has the DNA TGTGCCAGCAGCTTCCCATCGGTTACAGGAATTGGCTACACCTTC.

The rearrangement joins TRBV16 to TRBJ2-7, with a weak D call TRBD2 (6 bases). Germline CDR1 reads KGHSY; CDR2 reads FQNENV. V lost 4 bases to trimming and J lost 1 base, with 17 bases between them. This CDR3 spans 16 amino acids. The CDR3 DNA reads as TGTGCCAGCAGCCCTGCCCTGGGGGGAGGATCCTACGAGCAGTACTTC. Its translation is CASSPALGGGSYEQYF.

This sequence joins TRBV10-3 and TRBJ2-5; TRBD2 agrees at 7 bases. The CDR3 has 15 residues. The germline CDR1 and CDR2 sequences are ENHRY and SYGVKD. Unmatched junction bases numbered 7, after V lost 5 bases and J lost 1 base. The CDR3 DNA reads as TGTGCCATCAGTCCCGGGAGCGGGGCCCAAGAGACCCAGTACTTC. This encodes CAISPGSGAQETQYF.

Sample share makes this clone medium-sized. This chain's CDR3 is CASRVLLTGSYGYTF. In DNA form, the CDR3 reads TGTGCCAGTAGGGTTCTTTTGACAGGCTCCTATGGCTACACCTTC. V gene TRBV19 combines with J gene TRBJ1-2; TRBD1 is a possible D gene (6 bases). In germline, CDR1 is LNHDA, CDR2 SQIVND (reference sequence). V lost 6 bases, J lost 4 bases, and 18 bases lay in between. CDR3 length equals 15 residues.